The clone carrying this T cell receptor (beta chain) was counted between two and nine times. Through a sample-barcoded 5' primer and a J-beta primer mix, a second PCR was run for roughly 7 to 12 cycles. TCRdb reprocessed the 5' RACE reads via MiXCR and lists one record per CDR3 protein. The sample includes roughly 800,000 distinct CDR3 sequences, around a quarter seen only once; the top ten take under 4.5%. This sample was included in a study of blood T cells in healthy people across ages. The data also belong to a second study, concerning T cells of mothers and their children. That study adds: Each mother yielded more than 8.5 million TCR beta CDR3 reads. Each child yielded some 3 million reads.

This sequence originates from a boy aged 5-17 years in good health. The sequenced sample consisted of blood.

CDR3 protein: CASSVVGTGFYNEQFF. The DNA for the CDR3 is TGTGCCAGCAGCGTAGTAGGGACAGGGTTTTACAATGAGCAGTTCTTC. The genes are TRBV9 and TRBJ2-1; 9 nucleotides line up with TRBD1. Germline values: CDR1 SGDLS, CDR2 YYNGEE. The CDR3 runs 16 residues. V gave up 0 bases and J gave up 4 bases; unmatched junction bases: 5.